These T cell receptor beta chains were read from a single sample in a study of cytomegalovirus exposure and HLA in healthy donors. Some clones are missing from TCRdb's copy, which holds only in-frame ones; the method was immunoSEQ multiplex PCR. The repertoire holds under 200,000 clones, roughly 88% seen once, with approximately 8.5% in the top ten. The sequenced sample was PBMCs. These receptors originate from a man aged 18 to 29 in good health and CMV-seropositive. Both conserved end residues are part of each CDR3.

TRBV4-1,TRBJ1-5,CASSQVGGHNQPQHF
TRBV19,TRBJ1-1,CASSPRTGYFQAFF
TRBV29-1,TRBJ1-2,CSDRGDVYGYTF
TRBV19,TRBJ1-1,CASSIVRHLNTEAFF
TRBV18,TRBJ2-3,CASSQTGSTDTQYF
TRBV11-2,TRBJ2-7,CASSPRQGPNEQYF
TRBV10-3,TRBJ2-1,CAISDREGEQFF
TRBV23-1,TRBJ1-5,CASSHHRVRQPQHF
TRBV5-1,TRBJ1-6,CASNPGEGPLHF
TRBV6-6,TRBJ1-5,CASSPRTGTNQPQHF
TRBV19,TRBJ2-3,CASSGRTGGTDTQYF
TRBV30,TRBJ1-2,CACNRVSYGYTF
TRBV19,TRBJ2-1,CASSSGTGDYNEQFF
TRBV6-1,TRBJ2-4,CASSVGGGNIQYF
TRBV19,TRBJ1-1,CASSTGEGGTEAFF
TRBV20-1,TRBJ1-1,CSASQGPEAFF
TRBV23-1,TRBJ2-7,CASSQLGGTGMYEQYF
TRBV10-2,TRBJ1-6,CASSAATGGSYNSPLHF